This TCR beta chain was obtained from a study of blood T cell repertoires in COVID-19. Study context: COVID-19 samples collected from the United States, Italy and Spain covered acute and convalescent phases. T cells, B-cell-depleted T cells, or PBMCs supplied cDNA or gDNA.

Germline loops: CDR1 SGHTS, CDR2 YDEGEE. The germline V and J ends were trimmed by 1 base and 0 bases, with 11 bases remaining between them. The CDR3 length is 16 residues. Seattle patients were enrolled while actively infected and followed longitudinally. This clone has a single count. As originally analysed: Amplification of reference gene primers was used by the study to estimate nucleated cell counts. TCRdb keeps only in-frame clones here, not all; method: immunoSEQ multiplex PCR. Clone size and V and J calls were adopted from that table, with D and trimming inferred from the DNA. The sample consists of around 400,000 clones, around 87% of them appearing once.

The chain carries TRBV5-8 and TRBJ1-5; D gene unclear. Sample: peripheral blood. The source is a woman aged 60-70 years with COVID-19, enrolled during active disease. CDR3 nucleotide sequence: TGTGCCAGCAGCTTGAAGGGAGGTCCTAGCAATCAGCCCCAGCATTTT. Translated, it gives CASSLKGGPSNQPQHF. Filled out from reference TRBV5-8 and TRBJ1-5, the complete variable domain reads EAGVTQSPTHLIKTRGQQATLRCSPISGHTSVYWYQQALGLGLQFLLWYDEGEERNRGNFPPRFSGRQFPNYSSELNVNALELEDSALYLCASSLKGGPSNQPQHFGDGTRLSIL.